Listed below are T cell receptor beta chains from one sample, sequenced in a study of shared clonotypes between healthy human individuals. Produced via immunoSEQ multiplex PCR; TCRdb's table is partial and in-frame only. Of around 2,000,000 clones listed, around 96% are singletons. The sequencing input was naive CD8+ T cells sorted from blood. The receptors were sampled from a man in his late teens or twenties in good health. The CDR3 runs from the conserved cysteine through the conserved F or W. D genes are given only for firm matches.

CDR3: CASTQPPGLNEKLFF
DNA: TGCGCCAGCACCCAACCTCCGGGGCTTAATGAAAAACTGTTTTTT
J: TRBJ1-4
V: TRBV5-1
D: .

CDR3: CASSETGFEQFF
DNA: TGTGCCAGCAGCGAAACAGGGTTTGAGCAGTTCTTC
J: TRBJ2-1
V: TRBV9
D: .

CDR3: CASSQPGTSPYEQYF
DNA: TGCGCCAGCAGCCAGCCCGGGACTAGTCCCTACGAGCAGTACTTC
J: TRBJ2-7
V: TRBV4-1
D: TRBD2

CDR3: CASSPEGASNQPQHF
DNA: TGTGCCAGCAGTCCGGAGGGGGCTAGCAATCAGCCCCAGCATTTT
J: TRBJ1-5
V: TRBV6-6
D: TRBD1

CDR3: CASFPGEGVRENSNQPQHF
DNA: TGTGCCAGCTTTCCGGGTGAGGGAGTCAGGGAGAATAGCAATCAGCCCCAGCATTTT
J: TRBJ1-5
V: TRBV28
D: .

CDR3: CASSSPFEGGAYEQYF
DNA: TGTGCCAGCAGCTCCCCCTTTGAGGGGGGTGCCTACGAGCAGTACTTC
J: TRBJ2-7
V: TRBV13
D: .

CDR3: CASSHPTSGNTIYF
DNA: TGTGCCAGCAGCCACCCGACCTCTGGAAACACCATATATTTT
J: TRBJ1-3
V: TRBV5-6
D: .

CDR3: CASRRTGGLISTDTQYF
DNA: TGTGCCAGCCGCCGGACAGGGGGCCTGATTAGCACAGATACGCAGTATTTT
J: TRBJ2-3
V: TRBV27
D: TRBD1

CDR3: CASSLAQGVGYTF
DNA: TGTGCCAGCAGCTTAGCACAGGGGGTTGGCTACACCTTC
J: TRBJ1-2
V: TRBV7-9
D: TRBD1

CDR3: CSVAPIDGTYNEQFF
DNA: TGCAGCGTTGCCCCCATTGACGGAACCTACAATGAGCAGTTCTTC
J: TRBJ2-1
V: TRBV29-1
D: .